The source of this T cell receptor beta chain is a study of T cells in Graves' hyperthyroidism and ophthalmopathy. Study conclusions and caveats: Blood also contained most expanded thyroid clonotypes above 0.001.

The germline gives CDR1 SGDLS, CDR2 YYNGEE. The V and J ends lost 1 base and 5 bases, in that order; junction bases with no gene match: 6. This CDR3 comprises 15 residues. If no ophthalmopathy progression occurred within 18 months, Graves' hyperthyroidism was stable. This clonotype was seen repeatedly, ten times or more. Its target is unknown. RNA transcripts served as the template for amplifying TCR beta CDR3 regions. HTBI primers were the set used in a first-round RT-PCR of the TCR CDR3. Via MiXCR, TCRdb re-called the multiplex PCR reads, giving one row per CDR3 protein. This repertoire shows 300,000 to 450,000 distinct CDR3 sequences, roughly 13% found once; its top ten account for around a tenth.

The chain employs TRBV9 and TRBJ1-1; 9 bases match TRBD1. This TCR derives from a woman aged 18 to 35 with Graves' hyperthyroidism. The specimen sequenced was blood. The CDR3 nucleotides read TGTGCCAGCAGCGTATTACAGGGGGCGCGAACTGAAGCTTTCTTT. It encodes CASSVLQGARTEAFF.